One and the same sample provided the 29 T cell receptor beta chains below, sequenced in a study of molecular identifiers for immune sequencing clone quantification. TCRdb fed the PCR reads into MiXCR, producing one record per CDR3 protein. The table includes approximately 680,000 distinct CDR3 sequences, over 25% detected once. What was sequenced was naive CD8+ T cells from blood, with Jurkat cell RNA spiked in. As for subset: FACS-sorted CD8+CD4-CCR7+CD45RA+ naive T cells. The source is a human donor in good health. Some libraries in this study had Jurkat cell RNA spiked in.

The chain employs TRBV27 and TRBJ2-7, with D perhaps matching TRBD2 (5 bases). V was clipped by 4 bases and J by 2 bases, with 12 bases between them. Germline V lookup: CDR1 MNHEY, CDR2 SMNVEV (reference sequence). This CDR3 has 14 residues. The CDR3 is CASSSPGMAYEQYF. The CDR3 DNA reads as TGTGCCAGCAGTTCGCCCGGGATGGCCTACGAGCAGTACTTC.

In its sample, this clonotype was seen many times. This chain connects TRBV7-9 to TRBJ1-4; D remains unclear. This CDR3 is built from 15 residues. The germline V gene encodes CDR1 SEHNR and CDR2 FQNEAQ (reference sequence). Trimming removed 6 bases at V and 7 bases at J, with 18 bases between. CDR3: CASRPSSSGIEKLFF. The CDR3 region has the DNA TGTGCCAGCAGACCCTCTTCATCGGGGATTGAAAAACTGTTTTTT. The full variable domain, rest sourced from reference TRBV7-9 and TRBJ1-4, is DTGVSQNPRHKITKRGQNVTFRCDPISEHNRLYWYRQTLGQGPEFLTYFQNEAQLEKSRLLSDRFSAERPKGSFSTLEIQRTEQGDSAMYLCASRPSSSGIEKLFFGSGTQLSVL.

The genes are TRBV14 and TRBJ2-5; D tentatively reads TRBD1 or TRBD2 (5 bases each). Germline CDR1 is SGHDN and CDR2 is FVKESK. The V end lost 1 base, the J end lost 5 bases, and 20 bases lay between the germline ends. The CDR3 extends over 17 amino acids. The CDR3 protein is CASSQVGRHEGPETQYF. The CDR3 DNA sequence: TGTGCCAGCAGCCAAGTGGGTCGCCACGAGGGGCCGGAGACCCAGTACTTC. Combining the CDR3 with reference TRBV14 and TRBJ2-5 gives the whole variable domain EAGVTQFPSHSVIEKGQTVTLRCDPISGHDNLYWYRRVMGKEIKFLLHFVKESKQDESGMPNNRFLAERTGGTYSTLKVQPAELEDSGVYFCASSQVGRHEGPETQYFGPGTRLLVL.

This chain uses TRBV5-1 with TRBJ1-2; 8 bases match TRBD1. Looked up from germline, CDR1 is SGHRS and CDR2 is YFSETQ. The CDR3 is 15 amino acids. V shed 4 bases, J shed 3 bases, and the junction held 8 bases outside the gene matches. The CDR3 loop is CASSTGQGMYYGYTF. CDR3 in DNA: TGCGCCAGCAGCACCGGACAGGGAATGTACTATGGCTACACCTTC. Together with reference TRBV5-1 and TRBJ1-2, the CDR3 gives the full variable domain: KAGVTQTPRYLIKTRGQQVTLSCSPISGHRSVSWYQQTPGQGLQFLFEYFSETQRNKGNFPGRFSGRQFSNSRSEMNVSTLELGDSALYLCASSTGQGMYYGYTFGSGTRLTVV.

This clonotype turned up a few times. This chain links TRBV6-6 with TRBJ1-2; 7 bases are a match to TRBD1. Germline loops: CDR1 MNHNY, CDR2 SVGAGI (reference sequence). The CDR3 loop spans 14 amino acids. With 0 bases clipped from V and 5 bases from J, the junction kept 3 bases outside the gene matches. The DNA for the CDR3 is TGTGCCAGCAGTTACTCCGGGACAGCATATGGCTACACCTTC. Translated: CASSYSGTAYGYTF.

The genes are TRBV19 and TRBJ1-2; maybe TRBD1 (5 bases). Germline values: CDR1 LNHDA, CDR2 SQIVND (reference sequence). Between the trimmed V and J ends, which lost 7 bases and 8 bases, there was a span of 17 bases. The CDR3 sequence is 13 residues long. The CDR3 loop reads CASTGQGDSGYTF. CDR3 sequence (DNA): TGTGCCAGTACCGGTCAGGGTGATTCGGGCTACACCTTC.

This chain links TRBV7-9 with TRBJ1-5, with a weak D call TRBD1 (5 bases). From germline, CDR1 is SEHNR and CDR2 FQNEAQ (reference sequence). This CDR3 comprises 16 residues. V lost 5 bases, J lost 4 bases, and 18 bases lay in between. CDR3 in amino acids: CASSTNRDGTNQPQHF. The CDR3 nucleotides read TGTGCCAGCAGCACCAACCGGGACGGAACAAATCAGCCCCAGCATTTT. The full variable domain, with the rest looked up from reference TRBV7-9 and TRBJ1-5, is DTGVSQNPRHKITKRGQNVTFRCDPISEHNRLYWYRQTLGQGPEFLTYFQNEAQLEKSRLLSDRFSAERPKGSFSTLEIQRTEQGDSAMYLCASSTNRDGTNQPQHFGDGTRLSIL.

The chain is built from TRBV4-1 and TRBJ1-2, with 7 positions matching TRBD1. CDR3 length: 19 amino acids. V lost 0 bases, J lost 5 bases, and 18 bases stayed unmatched. Germline lookup yields CDR1 MGHRA and CDR2 YSYEKL. The CDR3 spells CASSQDRSSPGGLGYGYTF. The CDR3 nucleotides are TGCGCCAGCAGCCAAGATCGATCCTCCCCAGGGGGGCTGGGATATGGCTACACCTTC.

With regard to this clonotype: A much more abundant neighbour one base away suggests this may be a read error. This chain links TRBV9 with TRBJ2-2; no reliable D call. The germline V gene encodes CDR1 SGDLS and CDR2 YYNGEE. The CDR3 runs to 13 residues. CDR3 region: CASSVDNTRELFF. For the CDR3, the DNA is TGTGCCAGCAGCGTAGACAACACCAGGGAGCTGTTTTTT.

Points on this clonotype: The missing conserved phenylalanine or tryptophan at the end of this CDR3 makes a read error likely. The gene calls are TRBV25-1 and TRBJ1-5; a weak D match, TRBD1 (6 bases). The CDR3 totals 14 residues. CDR1 and CDR2 (germline): MGHDK, SYGVNS. Trimming took off 3 bases at V and 9 bases at J, with 15 bases between the two ends. CDR3 sequence (DNA): TGTGCCAGCAGTGAGGAGGGGGAGCCTGGGCCCCAGCATCTT. It is translated as CASSEEGEPGPQHL.

With respect to this clonotype: A much larger clone lies a single base off, so this may be a read error. In DNA, the CDR3 is TGTGCTAGTGGCCCTCCACAGGGGGATACGCAGCATTTT. Protein sequence: CASGPPQGDTQHF. This chain connects TRBV12-5 to TRBJ2-3; TRBD1 matches 8 bases. The end of the DNA fits TRBJ1-5 better, so the J call may be wrong. Per germline, CDR1 LGHNT and CDR2 FRNRAP. This CDR3 has 13 residues.

There are many counts of this clonotype. V usage is TRBV12-3 or TRBV12-4 and J usage is TRBJ2-4, with D maybe TRBD1 (5 bases). V shed 4 bases and J shed 10 bases, with 26 bases lying between them. CDR3 length: 17 amino acids. The CDR3 region is CASSSFGSTGAPGIQYF. CDR3 in DNA: TGTGCCAGCAGTTCGTTTGGGTCCACTGGGGCGCCTGGGATTCAGTACTTC.

This clonotype was seen ten or more times. The chain couples TRBV29-1 to TRBJ2-7; 7 nucleotides agree with TRBD1. CDR3 length equals 13 residues. V shed 6 bases, J shed 3 bases, and the junction held 8 bases outside the gene matches. Per germline, CDR1 SQVTM and CDR2 ANQGSEA. The CDR3 region has the DNA TGCAGCGTGACTACAGGGGTGGGCTACGAGCAGTACTTC. This translates into CSVTTGVGYEQYF.

This clonotype has ten or more counts. The V gene is TRBV4-1, the J gene TRBJ2-3, with 10 bases aligning to TRBD1. This CDR3 is 16 amino acids long. Germline CDR1 reads MGHRA; CDR2 reads YSYEKL. V lost 1 base to trimming and J lost 2 bases; unmatched junction nucleotides: 3. Here the CDR3 reads CASSQGTGGITDTQYF. The CDR3 bases are TGCGCCAGCAGCCAAGGGACAGGGGGGATCACAGATACGCAGTATTTT.

This clonotype showed up many times. The chain carries TRBV5-1 and TRBJ1-1; no reliable D call. This CDR3 has 14 residues. CDR1 SGHRS and CDR2 YFSETQ come from the germline V gene. V was shortened by 0 bases and J by 3 bases, with 9 bases between the two germline ends. In DNA, the CDR3 is TGCGCCAGCAGCTTGGCCATGGGATACACTGAAGCTTTCTTT. Its protein is CASSLAMGYTEAFF.

Regarding this clonotype: At one end, the junction sequence differs from germline, possibly due to a read error. The chain couples TRBV11-2 to TRBJ2-3; a weak D match, TRBD2 (6 bases). The CDR3 runs to 10 residues. CDR1 and CDR2 (germline): SGHAT, FQNNGV. The CDR3, as DNA: TGTGCCAGCAGATTCGGGACTTTGCATTTT. Translated: CASRFGTLHF.

With respect to this clonotype: A junction boundary mismatches the germline segment, possibly from a read error. This chain joins TRBV27 and TRBJ2-1; 9 bases map to TRBD2. The CDR3 loop spans 14 amino acids. CDR1 and CDR2 from the germline V gene are MNHEY and SMNVEV (reference sequence). CDR3 nucleotide sequence: TGTGACAGCAGTTTATCGGGTAGCGGGAGTGAGCAGTTCTTC. Amino acids: CDSSLSGSGSEQFF.

The chain uses TRBV2 and TRBJ2-7; TRBD1 matches at 8 bases. In germline, CDR1 is SNHLY, CDR2 FYNNEI. The CDR3 length is 16 residues. The V gene end was trimmed by 3 bases and the J gene end by 0 bases; junction bases not matched to a gene: 7. CDR3 DNA sequence: TGTGCCAGCAGTGATCCCGGACAGGGCAGCTCCTACGAGCAGTACTTC. Amino acid sequence: CASSDPGQGSSYEQYF.

This clonotype has only a few counts. This rearrangement joins TRBV20-1 to TRBJ2-5; 8 bases match TRBD2. After removal of 0 bases from V and 0 bases from J, the junction contained 6 bases not matched to a gene. The CDR3 contains 16 residues. Germline-derived CDR1 and CDR2 are DFQATT and SNEGSKA (reference sequence). The DNA of the CDR3 is TGCAGTGCTAGAGATTACCGACTAGCGTACCAAGAGACCCAGTACTTC. It is translated as CSARDYRLAYQETQYF.

The J gene is TRBJ1-4, the V gene TRBV28; 9 nucleotides agree with TRBD1. From germline, CDR1 is MDHEN and CDR2 SYDVKM. CDR3 length: 16 amino acids. Losses at the gene ends were 5 bases for V and 8 bases for J; bases not matched to a gene: 12. CDR3 sequence (DNA): TGTGCCAGCAGTGTAACAGGGGGGACAGGGAAGGAAAAACTGTTTTTT. Its translation: CASSVTGGTGKEKLFF. Based on the CDR3 plus reference TRBV28 and TRBJ1-4, the full variable domain is DVKVTQSSRYLVKRTGEKVFLECVQDMDHENMFWYRQDPGLGLRLIYFSYDVKMKEKGDIPEGYSVSREKKERFSLILESASTNQTSMYLCASSVTGGTGKEKLFFGSGTQLSVL.

This clonotype showed up many times. The chain has TRBV6-6 and TRBJ1-1; unclear D gene. Germline V gene sequence: CDR1 MNHNY, CDR2 SVGAGI (reference sequence). V lost 3 bases, J lost 1 base, and 9 bases lay in between. There are 14 residues in the CDR3. CDR3 DNA: TGTGCCAGCAGTTATCACAGTGAGAACACTGAAGCTTTCTTT. It specifies CASSYHSENTEAFF.

This clonotype was detected only a few times. The V call is TRBV9, the J call TRBJ2-7, with TRBD1 identical over 7 bases. The CDR3 has 16 residues. CDR1 and CDR2 (germline): SGDLS, YYNGEE. Trimming at V came to 4 bases and at J to 2 bases, leaving 12 bases not matched to a gene. The CDR3 protein is CASSTSFRDSPYEQYF. In nucleotides, the CDR3 is TGTGCCAGCAGCACCTCCTTCCGGGACAGTCCCTACGAGCAGTACTTC.

Notes on this clonotype: Sequence at one end of the junction differs from germline and may be a read error. The chain has TRBV7-9 and TRBJ2-2; D possibly matches TRBD1 or TRBD2 (5 bases each). Germline values: CDR1 SEHNR, CDR2 FQNEAQ (reference sequence). The CDR3 loop spans 14 amino acids. The CDR3 loop is CAGSLEGTTGELFF. The CDR3 DNA sequence: TGTGCCGGCAGCTTAGAAGGGACCACCGGGGAGCTGTTTTTT. Drawing the rest from reference TRBV7-9 and TRBJ2-2, the complete variable domain is DTGVSQNPRHKITKRGQNVTFRCDPISEHNRLYWYRQTLGQGPEFLTYFQNEAQLEKSRLLSDRFSAERPKGSFSTLEIQRTEQGDSAMYLCAGSLEGTTGELFFGEGSRLTVL.

The chain employs TRBV28 and TRBJ1-1, with unresolved D. V dropped 7 bases and J dropped 0 bases, with 21 bases sitting between them. Germline assignment: CDR1 MDHEN and CDR2 SYDVKM. The CDR3 totals 17 residues. The CDR3: CASTLREGIRMNTEAFF. The CDR3 nucleotides are TGTGCCAGCACCCTTCGGGAGGGTATCCGAATGAACACTGAAGCTTTCTTT.

This clonotype was counted between two and nine times. The rearrangement joins TRBV6-5 to TRBJ2-1; D could derive from TRBD1 or TRBD2 (5 bases each). V dropped 7 bases and J dropped 5 bases, with 15 bases sitting between them. Germline V gene sequence: CDR1 MNHEY, CDR2 SVGAGI. The CDR3 covers 14 residues. In DNA form, the CDR3 reads TGTGCCAGCACGAAGGGTAGGGGAGACAATGAGCAGTTCTTC. This translates into CASTKGRGDNEQFF.

This clonotype was found many times. The chain employs TRBV29-1 and TRBJ2-5, with 7 bases that match TRBD2. J was trimmed by 0 bases and V by 3 bases; bases with no gene match: 1. The CDR3 runs 13 residues. In germline, CDR1 is SQVTM, CDR2 ANQGSEA. In DNA, the CDR3 is TGCAGCGTTGAGGGGGGGTACCAAGAGACCCAGTACTTC. Its translation: CSVEGGYQETQYF.

About this clonotype itself: A much bigger clone sits one base away, suggesting this may be a read error. The conserved phenylalanine or tryptophan is not found at the CDR3 terminus, so this likely reflects a read error. The chain employs TRBV6-5 and TRBJ2-7; D is undetermined. The ends were cut back, 2 bases at V and 2 bases at J, with 13 bases in the middle. This CDR3 spans 15 amino acids. CDR1 MNHEY and CDR2 SVGAGI come from the germline V gene. This CDR3 reads CASSYEPGSTYEQYL. DNA of the CDR3: TGTGCCAGCAGTTACGAACCAGGTAGTACCTACGAGCAGTACCTC.

Worth noting for this clonotype: Since a much larger clone is just one base distant, this may be a read error. J is TRBJ2-7 and V is TRBV6-5, with D maybe TRBD2 (6 bases). Trimming removed 3 bases from V and 6 bases from J, with 12 bases in between. The CDR3 length is 13 residues. Germline assignment: CDR1 MNHEY and CDR2 SVGAGI. The CDR3 loop is CASSYIGEAEQYF. CDR3 in DNA: TGTGCCAGCAGTTATATCGGGGAGGCCGAGCAGTACTTC.

This clonotype was counted between two and nine times. V is TRBV12-3 or TRBV12-4 and J is TRBJ1-1; perhaps TRBD1 as D (5 bases). The CDR3 consists of 13 residues. V lost 5 bases and J 5 bases, leaving 12 bases between the germline ends. The CDR3 bases are TGTGCCAGCAGTGATCGACAGACGACTGAAGCTTTCTTT. Translating it yields CASSDRQTTEAFF.